The 15 T cell receptor beta chains reported below all come from one sample, sequenced in a study of blood T cell repertoires in COVID-19. Produced via immunoSEQ multiplex PCR; TCRdb's table is partial and in-frame only. The sample has approximately 160,000 clones, about four fifths seen once; the top ten hold 7.5% to 9.5%. The sample was peripheral blood. The source is a man aged 40-49 years who had recovered from COVID-19.

The chain combines TRBV9 with TRBJ2-1, with D uncertain. Germline CDR1 and CDR2: SGDLS and YYNGEE. Deletions cut 0 bases from V and 8 bases from J, with 9 bases between. The CDR3 loop spans 13 amino acids. DNA for the CDR3: TGTGCCAGCAGCGTAGATTATCGGGATGAGCAGTTCTTC. Protein: CASSVDYRDEQFF. The whole variable domain, remainder taken from reference TRBV9 and TRBJ2-1, is DSGVTQTPKHLITATGQRVTLRCSPRSGDLSVYWYQQSLDQGLQFLIQYYNGEERAKGNILERFSAQQFPDLHSELNLSSLELGDSALYFCASSVDYRDEQFFGPGTRLTVL.

V is TRBV2 and J is TRBJ1-6; tentative D call: TRBD1 (5 bases). CDR1 and CDR2 (germline): SNHLY, FYNNEI. The CDR3 is 15 residues long. V was shortened by 3 bases and J by 4 bases, with 10 bases between the two germline ends. CDR3 sequence reads: CASSDLGLYNSPLHF. The CDR3 DNA is TGTGCCAGCAGTGATCTGGGACTGTATAATTCACCCCTCCACTTT.

This chain links TRBV4-2 with TRBJ2-3; the match to TRBD2 covers 13 bases. CDR3 length: 19 residues. CDR1 and CDR2 (germline): LGHNA, YNFKEQ. J lost 2 bases, V lost 1 base, and 9 bases had no gene match. CDR3 sequence: CASSQARLAGGGVTDTQYF. The CDR3 coding sequence is TGTGCCAGCAGCCAAGCTCGACTAGCGGGAGGAGGAGTCACAGATACGCAGTATTTT.

The V call is TRBV6-2 or TRBV6-3, the J call TRBJ1-2, with 7 bases fitting TRBD1. Germline CDR1 MNHEY, CDR2 SVGEGT. The CDR3 totals 15 residues. V trimming: 3 bases; J trimming: 6 bases; junction bases outside the gene matches: 10. CDR3 bases: TGTGCCAGCAGTTATTCCACGACAGGGCATAATGGCTACACCTTC. Translating it yields CASSYSTTGHNGYTF.

The V and J genes are TRBV18 and TRBJ2-1; D ambiguous. CDR1 and CDR2 from the germline V gene are KGHSH and LQKENI. The CDR3 contains 13 residues. Trimming removed 8 bases from V and 6 bases from J, with 14 bases in between. The CDR3 sequence: CASTTTDSNEQFF. CDR3 in DNA: TGTGCCAGCACTACCACCGACTCCAATGAGCAGTTCTTC. Drawing the rest from reference TRBV18 and TRBJ2-1, the complete variable domain is NAGVMQNPRHLVRRRGQEARLRCSPMKGHSHVYWYRQLPEEGLKFMVYLQKENIIDESGMPKERFSAEFPKEGPSILRIQQVVRGDSAAYFCASTTTDSNEQFFGPGTRLTVL.

The rearrangement links TRBV28 to TRBJ2-1; 8 positions agree with TRBD1. Unmatched junction bases numbered 6, after V lost 6 bases and J lost 8 bases. Germline CDR1 MDHEN, CDR2 SYDVKM. The CDR3 loop spans 13 amino acids. The CDR3, as DNA: TGTGCCAGCAGCCGACAGGGGTCCGATGAGCAGTTCTTC. This gives the protein CASSRQGSDEQFF.

V is TRBV19 and J is TRBJ2-5; D not resolved. Germline-derived CDR1 and CDR2 are LNHDA and SQIVND (reference sequence). V lost 3 bases and J 1 base, leaving 6 bases between the germline ends. The CDR3 has 13 amino acids. The CDR3 spells CASSILRQETQYF. The CDR3 DNA sequence: TGTGCCAGTAGTATTCTGCGCCAAGAGACCCAGTACTTC.

The chain carries TRBV24-1 and TRBJ2-1; TRBD2 matches at 7 bases. The V segment lost 5 bases and the J segment 4 bases; nucleotides outside the gene matches: 7. The CDR3 has 15 residues. Germline CDR1 reads KGHDR; CDR2 reads SFDVKD. CDR3 nucleotides: TGTGCCACCAGTGGTCTGGAAGCGGGGTACAATGAGCAGTTCTTC. Translating it yields CATSGLEAGYNEQFF.

This clone was seen only once. This rearrangement joins TRBV7-8 to TRBJ2-7, with TRBD2 as a possible D gene (6 bases). The CDR3 has 13 residues. Deletions cut 1 base from V and 7 bases from J, with 11 bases between. Germline CDR1 is SGHVS and CDR2 is FQNEAQ. Here the CDR3 DNA reads TGTGCCAGCAGCTTAGGGGTGGCGGGAGAGCAGTACTTC. It encodes CASSLGVAGEQYF.

CDR3 sequence (DNA): TGTGCCAGCAGGGGGAGGCGACCCACAGATACGCAGTATTTT. It encodes CASRGRRPTDTQYF. The chain employs TRBV27 and TRBJ2-3, with D maybe TRBD2 (6 bases). With 6 bases removed from V and 2 bases from J, the gap between germline ends came to 12 bases. The CDR3 covers 14 residues. From germline, CDR1 is MNHEY and CDR2 SMNVEV (reference sequence).

The V call is TRBV28, the J call TRBJ1-6, with a tentative D call TRBD1 (6 bases). The CDR3 spans 14 residues. Trimming took off 3 bases at V and 8 bases at J, with 11 bases between the two ends. The germline CDR1 and CDR2 sequences are MDHEN and SYDVKM. The chain's CDR3 is CASSLWAGDSPLHF. CDR3 DNA: TGTGCCAGCAGTTTGTGGGCAGGGGATTCACCCCTCCACTTT. The variable domain in full, with the rest retrieved from reference TRBV28 and TRBJ1-6, is DVKVTQSSRYLVKRTGEKVFLECVQDMDHENMFWYRQDPGLGLRLIYFSYDVKMKEKGDIPEGYSVSREKKERFSLILESASTNQTSMYLCASSLWAGDSPLHFGNGTRLTVT.

Of note for this clone: Other DNA sequences of this sample code for an identical CDR3. This chain links TRBV3-1 (or the pseudogene TRBV3-2) with TRBJ2-7; 7 bases agree with TRBD1. The germline V gene encodes CDR1 LGHDT and CDR2 YNNKEL (reference sequence). V shed 3 bases, J shed 2 bases, and the junction held 4 bases outside the gene matches. This CDR3 has 14 amino acids. The CDR3 reads CASSQGTVPYEQYF. The CDR3 nucleotides are TGTGCCAGCAGCCAGGGGACAGTTCCCTACGAGCAGTACTTC.

The rearrangement joins TRBV5-6 to TRBJ2-7, with no clear D. V lost 1 base, J lost 0 bases, and 5 bases lay in between. Germline CDR1 reads SGHDT; CDR2 reads YYEEEE. This CDR3 has 13 amino acids. CDR3 coding DNA: TGTGCCAGCAGCTTGATTCGCTCCTACGAGCAGTACTTC. This sequence encodes CASSLIRSYEQYF.

In nucleotides, the CDR3 is TGTGCCAGCAGCCTACGACAGCTCGAGCAGTACTTC. This encodes CASSLRQLEQYF. V gene TRBV5-5 combines with J gene TRBJ2-7; perhaps TRBD1 as D (5 bases). Trimming removed 4 bases at V and 6 bases at J, with 11 bases between. The germline V gene encodes CDR1 SGHKS and CDR2 YYEKEE (reference sequence). The CDR3 loop spans 12 amino acids. Drawing the rest from reference TRBV5-5 and TRBJ2-7, the complete variable domain is DAGVTQSPTHLIKTRGQQVTLRCSPISGHKSVSWYQQVLGQGPQFIFQYYEKEERGRGNFPDRFSARQFPNYSSELNVNALLLGDSALYLCASSLRQLEQYFGPGTRLTVT.

The J gene is TRBJ1-1, the V gene TRBV15; 7 bases line up with TRBD1. Germline V gene lookup returns CDR1 LNHNV and CDR2 YYDKDF (reference sequence). Unmatched junction bases numbered 4, after V lost 0 bases and J lost 0 bases. CDR3 length equals 16 residues. The CDR3 nucleotides are TGTGCCACCAGCAGAGACGACAGGGAACTGAACACTGAAGCTTTCTTT. Its translation is CATSRDDRELNTEAFF.